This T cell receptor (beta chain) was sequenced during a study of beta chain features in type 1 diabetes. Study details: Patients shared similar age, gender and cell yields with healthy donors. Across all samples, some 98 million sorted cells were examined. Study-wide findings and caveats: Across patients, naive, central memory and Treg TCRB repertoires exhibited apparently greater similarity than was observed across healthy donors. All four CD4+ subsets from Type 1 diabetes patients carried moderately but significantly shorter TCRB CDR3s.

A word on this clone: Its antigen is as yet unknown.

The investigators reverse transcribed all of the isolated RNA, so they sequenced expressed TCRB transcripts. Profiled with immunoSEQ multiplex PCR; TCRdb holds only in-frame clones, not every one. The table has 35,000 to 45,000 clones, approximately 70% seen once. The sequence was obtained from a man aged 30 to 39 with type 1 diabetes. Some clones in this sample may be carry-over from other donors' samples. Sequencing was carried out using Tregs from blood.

CDR3 region: CASSRRGEGDTIYF. CDR3 DNA: TGTGCCAGCAGCCGGAGAGGGGAGGGGGACACCATATATTTT. V usage is TRBV5-4 and J usage is TRBJ1-3; D is possibly TRBD1 (6 bases). Germline lookup yields CDR1 SGHNT and CDR2 YYREEE (reference sequence). V lost 4 bases, J lost 8 bases, and 16 bases lay in between. The CDR3 covers 14 residues.